The rows below give T cell receptor beta chains drawn from one sample of a study of T cells after yellow fever vaccination. TCRdb analysed the 5' RACE reads with MiXCR anew, one entry per CDR3 protein. The data contain about 120,000 distinct CDR3 sequences, about 7.2% of them seen just once; the ten biggest clones take up approximately 2.7%. The specimen comprised CD4+ T cells sorted from PBMCs, sampled about 49 days after the first yellow fever vaccination. These receptors came from a man aged 18 to 29 who received the YFV17D yellow fever vaccine. The CDR3 runs from the conserved cysteine through the conserved F or W. The D gene is left open where the match is weak. Size tells how often a clone was seen (once, few, many) or the class of an expanded clone, and some rows leave it out.

. | TRBJ2-2 | . | TRBV19 | CASMLSGRSTGELFF | TGTGCCAGTATGCTATCGGGCAGAAGCACCGGGGAGCTGTTTTTT
many | TRBJ2-3 | . | TRBV9 | CASSARGTTDTQYF | TGTGCCAGCAGCGCTCGAGGTACCACAGATACGCAGTATTTT
many | TRBJ2-7 | . | TRBV20-1 | CSAREGGGRYYEQYF | TGCAGTGCTAGAGAGGGGGGAGGCAGATACTACGAGCAGTACTTC
many | TRBJ2-2 | TRBD1 | TRBV7-2 | CASSLAGRGTGELFF | TGTGCCAGCAGCTTAGCGGGCAGGGGGACCGGGGAGCTGTTTTTT
. | TRBJ2-1 | . | TRBV25-1 | CASSEWGRGEQFF | TGTGCCAGCAGTGAATGGGGTCGGGGGGAGCAGTTCTTC
many | TRBJ1-1 | . | TRBV15 | CATSREVRTEAFF | TGTGCCACCAGCAGAGAAGTACGGACTGAAGCTTTCTTT
many | TRBJ2-2 | . | TRBV4-3 | CASSHAGELFF | TGCGCCAGCAGCCACGCCGGGGAGCTGTTTTTT
many | TRBJ2-3 | TRBD1 | TRBV12-3/TRBV12-4 | CASSPGQGSSDTQYF | TGTGCCAGCAGTCCCGGACAGGGAAGTTCAGATACGCAGTATTTT
many | TRBJ1-2 | TRBD1 | TRBV29-1 | CSVVTGYNYGYTF | TGCAGCGTCGTGACAGGGTATAACTATGGCTACACCTTC
many | TRBJ1-1 | . | TRBV7-2 | CASSPGAANTEAFF | TGTGCCAGCAGCCCAGGTGCAGCGAACACTGAAGCTTTCTTT
. | TRBJ1-1 | . | TRBV7-9 | CASSRTPSENTEAFF | TGTGCCAGCAGCCGTACCCCTAGCGAGAACACTGAAGCTTTCTTT
many | TRBJ1-1 | . | TRBV30 | CAWSEDPQRYTEAFF | TGTGCCTGGTCCGAGGACCCCCAGAGGTACACTGAAGCTTTCTTT
many | TRBJ2-6 | . | TRBV18 | CASSPLATVAGANVLTF | TGTGCCAGCTCACCATTGGCTACGGTGGCTGGGGCCAACGTCCTGACTTTC
few | TRBJ1-2 | TRBD1 | TRBV7-2 | CASSHFLDRGGGYTF | TGTGCCAGCAGCCACTTTCTGGACAGGGGCGGTGGCTACACCTTC
many | TRBJ2-1 | . | TRBV24-1 | CATSDFPEPREQFF | TGTGCCACCAGTGATTTCCCCGAGCCACGGGAGCAGTTCTTC
many | TRBJ2-7 | . | TRBV5-1 | CASSSDNSYEQYF | TGCGCCAGCAGCTCGGACAACTCCTACGAGCAGTACTTC
many | TRBJ2-5 | . | TRBV11-2 | CASSLDSGTNQETQYF | TGTGCCAGCAGCTTAGATTCAGGGACCAACCAAGAGACCCAGTACTTC
few | TRBJ2-3 | . | TRBV7-8 | CASSLPASTDTQYF | TGTGCCAGCAGTCTCCCCGCAAGCACAGATACGCAGTATTTT
many | TRBJ1-2 | . | TRBV20-1 | CSARVPPTGYTF | TGCAGTGCTAGGGTCCCTCCCACTGGCTACACCTTC
. | TRBJ2-6 | . | TRBV20-1 | CSVWGQGQGSGANVLTF | TGCAGTGTTTGGGGCCAGGGTCAGGGCTCTGGGGCCAACGTCCTGACTTTC
. | TRBJ1-1 | . | TRBV7-2 | CASTPGREAFF | TGTGCCAGCACCCCCGGCAGAGAAGCTTTCTTT
many | TRBJ2-3 | TRBD2 | TRBV10-3 | CAISTSGISTDTQYF | TGTGCCATCAGTACTAGCGGGATCAGCACAGATACGCAGTATTTT
many | TRBJ1-4 | TRBD1 | TRBV4-1 | CASSQLGWDSGEKLFF | TGCGCCAGCAGCCAACTAGGTTGGGACAGTGGAGAAAAACTGTTTTTT
. | TRBJ2-5 | . | TRBV25-1 | CASSDWGHPPQYF | TGTGCCAGCAGTGATTGGGGACACCCGCCCCAGTACTTC
many | TRBJ2-2 | TRBD1 | TRBV10-3 | CAISAGQGPNTGELFF | TGTGCCATCAGCGCTGGACAGGGACCGAACACCGGGGAGCTGTTTTTT
many | TRBJ2-1 | . | TRBV5-6 | CASSLYQGFIDEQFF | TGTGCCAGCAGCTTGTATCAGGGTTTTATCGATGAGCAGTTCTTC
. | TRBJ2-5 | . | TRBV5-1 | CGSSLRDTSQETQYF | TGCGGCAGCAGCTTGCGAGACACGAGCCAAGAGACCCAGTACTTC
many | TRBJ2-7 | . | TRBV5-1 | CASSLVGSYEQYF | TGCGCCAGCAGCTTGGTGGGGTCCTACGAGCAGTACTTC
few | TRBJ2-3 | TRBD2 | TRBV4-2 | CASSQGAGGPDTQYF | TGTGCCAGCAGCCAAGGAGCGGGGGGGCCGGATACGCAGTATTTT
many | TRBJ2-3 | . | TRBV25-1 | CASSEEPSSTDTQYF | TGTGCCAGCAGTGAAGAGCCTAGCAGCACAGATACGCAGTATTTT
many | TRBJ2-7 | TRBD2 | TRBV7-2 | CASSLSAGVGYEQYF | TGTGCCAGCAGCTTATCAGCGGGGGTGGGCTACGAGCAGTACTTC
many | TRBJ1-5 | . | TRBV29-1 | CSVIGPGNQPQHF | TGCAGCGTAATAGGTCCGGGAAATCAGCCCCAGCATTTT
many | TRBJ2-7 | TRBD1 | TRBV7-9 | CASSLMGQGVWDEQYF | TGTGCCAGCAGCTTAATGGGACAGGGAGTCTGGGACGAGCAGTACTTC
. | TRBJ1-1 | TRBD1 | TRBV5-4 | CASSLNRDRAFF | TGTGCCAGCAGCTTGAACCGGGACAGGGCTTTCTTT
many | TRBJ2-3 | . | TRBV9 | CASSVDSGTDTQYF | TGTGCCAGCAGCGTAGATAGCGGCACAGATACGCAGTATTTT
. | TRBJ2-4 | TRBD1 | TRBV2 | CACCPDRGTSPAAKNIQYF | TGTGCCTGCTGTCCCGACAGGGGGACATCCCCTGCAGCCAAAAACATTCAGTACTTC
many | TRBJ1-1 | . | TRBV20-1 | CSARGLGRGSSEAFF | TGCAGTGCTAGAGGCTTAGGGCGCGGTAGTTCCGAAGCTTTCTTT
many | TRBJ2-1 | TRBD2 | TRBV24-1 | CATTGVAGASYNEQFF | TGTGCCACCACTGGGGTAGCGGGGGCCTCCTACAATGAGCAGTTCTTC
many | TRBJ1-2 | . | TRBV7-2 | CASSSPYGYTF | TGTGCCAGCAGCTCCCCCTATGGCTACACCTTC
many | TRBJ2-7 | . | TRBV7-9 | CASSFRPYYEQYF | TGTGCCAGCAGCTTTCGCCCCTACTACGAGCAGTACTTC
many | TRBJ2-2 | . | TRBV5-1 | CASSLYGMVNTGELFF | TGCGCCAGCAGCTTGTATGGGATGGTCAACACCGGGGAGCTGTTTTTT
many | TRBJ1-1 | . | TRBV5-1 | CASSLVGTGWGTEAFF | TGCGCCAGCAGCTTGGTAGGGACCGGTTGGGGCACTGAAGCTTTCTTT
many | TRBJ2-1 | . | TRBV5-1 | CASSAWGANEQFF | TGCGCCAGCAGCGCCTGGGGGGCCAATGAGCAGTTCTTC
many | TRBJ2-7 | TRBD1 | TRBV12-3/TRBV12-4 | CASSSPRQGAYEQYF | TGTGCCAGCAGCTCACCCCGACAGGGGGCATACGAGCAGTACTTC
many | TRBJ2-3 | . | TRBV7-7 | CASSLEAGDTQYF | TGTGCCAGCAGCTTAGAGGCAGGAGATACGCAGTATTTT
few | TRBJ2-2 | . | TRBV2 | CASKLSANTGELFF | TGTGCCAGCAAGCTATCCGCGAACACCGGGGAGCTGTTTTTT
many | TRBJ2-2 | . | TRBV15 | CATSRVVLGSGELFF | TGTGCCACCAGCAGAGTAGTTCTAGGCTCCGGGGAGCTGTTTTTT
many | TRBJ2-3 | . | TRBV20-1 | CSAPPDTATDTQYF | TGCAGTGCCCCCCCCGACACAGCCACAGATACGCAGTATTTT
few | TRBJ2-5 | . | TRBV4-2 | CASSPLNSQETQYF | TGTGCCAGCAGCCCCCTCAACTCCCAAGAGACCCAGTACTTC
few | TRBJ2-1 | TRBD2 | TRBV7-2 | CASSFVAGGYYNEQFF | TGTGCCAGCAGCTTCGTAGCGGGGGGCTACTACAATGAGCAGTTCTTC
many | TRBJ1-1 | . | TRBV12-3/TRBV12-4 | CASSLSQTNTEAFF | TGTGCCAGCAGTTTAAGCCAGACCAACACTGAAGCTTTCTTT
many | TRBJ2-2 | . | TRBV5-1 | CASSLGPITGELFF | TGCGCCAGCAGCTTGGGACCGATCACCGGGGAGCTGTTTTTT